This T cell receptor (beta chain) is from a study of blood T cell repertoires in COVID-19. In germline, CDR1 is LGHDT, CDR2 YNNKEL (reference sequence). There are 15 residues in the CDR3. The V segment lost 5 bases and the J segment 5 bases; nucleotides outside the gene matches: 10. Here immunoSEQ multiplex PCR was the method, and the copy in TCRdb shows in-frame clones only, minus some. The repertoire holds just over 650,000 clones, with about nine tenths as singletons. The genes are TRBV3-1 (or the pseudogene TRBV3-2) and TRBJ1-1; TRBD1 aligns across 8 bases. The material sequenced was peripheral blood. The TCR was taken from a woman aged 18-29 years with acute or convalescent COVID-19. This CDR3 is CASSTHRGGKTEAFF. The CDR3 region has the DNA TGTGCCAGCAGCACCCACAGGGGGGGAAAGACTGAAGCTTTCTTT.